These 20 T cell receptor beta chains were sequenced from one sample in a study of shared clonotypes between healthy human individuals. Naive CD8 populations comprised CD45RO-negative cells positively selected for CCR7, excluding terminally differentiated effector memory CD45RA+ cells. Some clones are missing from TCRdb's copy, which holds only in-frame ones; the method was immunoSEQ multiplex PCR. The data contain around 550,000 clones, approximately 96% of them singletons. Sequenced sample: naive CD8+ T cells sorted from blood. The receptors shown here come from a woman in her 30s in good health.

The V gene is TRBV29-1, the J gene TRBJ2-5; D might be TRBD2 (6 bases). The germline V and J ends were trimmed by 0 bases and 2 bases, with 16 bases remaining between them. Germline V gene lookup returns CDR1 SQVTM and CDR2 ANQGSEA. CDR3 size: 16 residues. CDR3 amino acids: CSVEDFGGSSQETQYF. CDR3 nucleotides: TGCAGCGTTGAAGATTTTGGGGGGTCCTCTCAAGAGACCCAGTACTTC.

The chain uses TRBV28 and TRBJ1-2, with TRBD1 identical over 10 bases. Germline V gene sequence: CDR1 MDHEN, CDR2 SYDVKM. The CDR3 is made up of 16 amino acids. V trimming: 6 bases; J trimming: 4 bases; junction bases outside the gene matches: 11. The CDR3 coding sequence is TGTGCCAGCAGCTCGATCTCGGGACAGGGGTTCTATGGCTACACCTTC. It translates to CASSSISGQGFYGYTF.

The chain combines TRBV27 with TRBJ2-7; D remains ambiguous. Trimming shortened V by 5 bases and J by 3 bases, and 11 bases separated the two germline ends. The germline gives CDR1 MNHEY, CDR2 SMNVEV (reference sequence). This CDR3 contains 13 residues. CDR3 bases: TGTGCCAGCAGTCCCACTATAGACTACGAGCAGTACTTC. Amino acids: CASSPTIDYEQYF.

The chain carries TRBV27 and TRBJ2-7; 7 bases align to TRBD2. The CDR3 covers 15 residues. The V gene's germline CDR1 is MNHEY and CDR2 SMNVEV (reference sequence). Trimming at V came to 1 base and at J to 5 bases, leaving 8 bases not matched to a gene. CDR3 protein: CASSLYAGVSDEQYF. Written as DNA, the CDR3 is TGTGCCAGCAGTTTATATGCGGGAGTTAGCGACGAGCAGTACTTC.

This chain joins TRBV9 and TRBJ2-7; D is possibly TRBD1 or TRBD2 (5 bases each). V lost 5 bases, J lost 6 bases, and 18 bases lay in between. The CDR3 runs to 14 residues. Germline V gene sequence: CDR1 SGDLS, CDR2 YYNGEE. CDR3 in amino acids: CASSAGDGVGEQYF. For the CDR3, the DNA is TGTGCCAGCAGTGCCGGGGACGGGGTTGGCGAGCAGTACTTC.

The J gene is TRBJ2-1, the V gene TRBV9; 14 bases align to TRBD2. The germline V gene has CDR1 SGDLS and CDR2 YYNGEE. Unmatched junction bases numbered 11, after V lost 3 bases and J lost 12 bases. The CDR3 consists of 16 residues. CDR3 sequence reads: CASSASGTSGRVGQFF. Written as DNA, the CDR3 is TGTGCCAGCAGCGCCTCCGGGACTAGCGGGAGAGTGGGGCAGTTCTTC.

The chain has TRBV18 and TRBJ2-5; the match to TRBD2 covers 11 bases. J lost 3 bases, V lost 3 bases, and 3 bases had no gene match. Per the germline V gene, CDR1 is KGHSH and CDR2 is LQKENI. CDR3 size: 15 residues. The CDR3 DNA follows: TGTGCCAGCTCACCTCCGGGACTAGCGGAAGAGACCCAGTACTTC. Its translation: CASSPPGLAEETQYF.

The rearrangement links TRBV5-1 to TRBJ1-2; D uncertain. Germline V gives CDR1 SGHRS, CDR2 YFSETQ. The CDR3 length is 14 residues. Trimming pared 1 base from V and 10 bases from J, leaving 17 bases between. This CDR3 reads CASSLIGSIIDYTF. As DNA, the CDR3 is TGCGCCAGCAGCTTGATTGGGTCCATTATTGACTACACCTTC.

V usage is TRBV27 and J usage is TRBJ2-2; D is ambiguous. The CDR3 is 14 amino acids. Trimming took 5 bases from V and 5 from J, leaving 12 bases between them. The V gene's germline CDR1 is MNHEY and CDR2 SMNVEV (reference sequence). The CDR3 here is CASSPLGSTGELFF. The CDR3 DNA is TGTGCCAGCAGTCCTCTAGGATCTACCGGGGAGCTGTTTTTT.

The J gene is TRBJ2-3, the V gene TRBV28; D ambiguous. With 4 bases removed from V and 1 base from J, the gap between germline ends came to 6 bases. The germline V gene has CDR1 MDHEN and CDR2 SYDVKM. There are 13 residues in the CDR3. The CDR3: CASSSPGTDTQYF. The CDR3 DNA reads TGTGCCAGCAGTTCCCCCGGCACAGATACGCAGTATTTT.

The gene calls are TRBV5-4 and TRBJ2-1, with 16 bases matching TRBD2. This CDR3 is 18 amino acids long. The ends lost 4 bases at V and 7 bases at J; junction bases unmatched: 11. CDR1 is SGHNT and CDR2 is YYREEE in the germline V gene (reference sequence). The CDR3 sequence: CASSGGTSGRGMWNEQFF. For the CDR3, the DNA is TGTGCCAGCAGCGGCGGGACTAGCGGGAGGGGGATGTGGAATGAGCAGTTCTTC. Drawing the rest from reference TRBV5-4 and TRBJ2-1, the complete variable domain is ETGVTQSPTHLIKTRGQQVTLRCSSQSGHNTVSWYQQALGQGPQFIFQYYREEENGRGNFPPRFSGLQFPNYSSELNVNALELDDSALYLCASSGGTSGRGMWNEQFFGPGTRLTVL.

The chain combines TRBV7-9 with TRBJ2-3, with D possibly matching TRBD1 (5 bases). CDR3 length: 15 amino acids. V was pared by 5 bases and J by 0 bases, with 12 bases between. Germline assignment: CDR1 SEHNR and CDR2 FQNEAQ (reference sequence). CDR3 nucleotides: TGTGCCAGCAGCCCGACAGCGTCTAGCACAGATACGCAGTATTTT. This encodes CASSPTASSTDTQYF.

The V gene is TRBV5-6, the J gene TRBJ1-5, with D possibly being TRBD1 (5 bases). Per the germline V gene, CDR1 is SGHDT and CDR2 is YYEEEE. The CDR3 is 14 residues long. V lost 1 base, J lost 6 bases, and 11 bases lay in between. CDR3 sequence (DNA): TGTGCCAGCAGCTTGCATGGGGCCCGTCAGCCCCAGCATTTT. The encoded protein is CASSLHGARQPQHF.

The J gene is TRBJ2-1, the V gene TRBV5-1; D is uncertain. V lost 0 bases and J lost 1, with 11 bases in between. Germline V lookup: CDR1 SGHRS, CDR2 YFSETQ. The CDR3 loop spans 16 amino acids. The CDR3 DNA follows: TGCGCCAGCAGCTTGGAACAGCCTCATTCCTACAATGAGCAGTTCTTC. Translating it yields CASSLEQPHSYNEQFF.

The chain links TRBV10-2 to TRBJ1-2; D gene uncertain. The V gene lost 3 bases and the J gene lost 4 bases, with 12 bases spanning the gap. The CDR3 is made up of 14 amino acids. From germline, CDR1 is WSHSY and CDR2 SAAADI. CDR3 nucleotides: TGCGCCAGCAGTGACCCCGGGCTCAGCTATGGCTACACCTTC. This encodes CASSDPGLSYGYTF.

The rearrangement uses TRBV28 and TRBJ2-3; possibly TRBD1 for D (5 bases). Per germline, CDR1 MDHEN and CDR2 SYDVKM. This CDR3 is built from 15 residues. V lost 6 bases, J lost 1 base, and 14 bases lay in between. CDR3 amino acids: CASRPYARGTDTQYF. The CDR3 coding sequence is TGTGCCAGCAGACCTTATGCCAGGGGCACAGATACGCAGTATTTT.

The chain joins TRBV7-9 to TRBJ2-7; the match to TRBD1 covers 7 bases. Germline CDR1 and CDR2: SEHNR and FQNEAQ (reference sequence). This CDR3 region has 16 residues. V was pared by 1 base and J by 2 bases, with 8 bases of the junction left unmatched. CDR3 sequence (DNA): TGTGCCAGCAGCTTAGGGCCCAGGGGGAACACCTACGAGCAGTACTTC. Amino acid sequence: CASSLGPRGNTYEQYF.

This chain connects TRBV13 to TRBJ1-2, with D maybe TRBD1 (5 bases). V dropped 4 bases and J dropped 4 bases, with 13 bases sitting between them. CDR1 and CDR2 from the germline V gene are PRHDT and FYEKMQ (reference sequence). This CDR3 has 14 amino acids. CDR3 protein: CASSSGREIYGYTF. DNA for the CDR3: TGTGCCAGCAGCTCGGGACGGGAGATCTATGGCTACACCTTC.

The chain joins TRBV19 to TRBJ2-1; TRBD2 aligns across 9 bases. After removal of 5 bases from V and 2 bases from J, the junction contained 4 bases not matched to a gene. The CDR3 totals 15 residues. Germline values: CDR1 LNHDA, CDR2 SQIVND (reference sequence). The CDR3 loop reads CASSPSGMTYNEQFF. The CDR3 DNA reads as TGTGCCAGTAGTCCTAGCGGGATGACCTACAATGAGCAGTTCTTC.

This clone was found once. The J gene is TRBJ2-1, the V gene TRBV29-1; 10 bases are shared with TRBD1. Per germline, CDR1 SQVTM and CDR2 ANQGSEA. CDR3 size: 14 residues. V lost 3 bases, J lost 3 bases, and 2 bases stayed unmatched. The chain's CDR3 is CSVEGQGRYNEQFF. CDR3 nucleotides: TGCAGCGTTGAGGGACAGGGGCGCTACAATGAGCAGTTCTTC.